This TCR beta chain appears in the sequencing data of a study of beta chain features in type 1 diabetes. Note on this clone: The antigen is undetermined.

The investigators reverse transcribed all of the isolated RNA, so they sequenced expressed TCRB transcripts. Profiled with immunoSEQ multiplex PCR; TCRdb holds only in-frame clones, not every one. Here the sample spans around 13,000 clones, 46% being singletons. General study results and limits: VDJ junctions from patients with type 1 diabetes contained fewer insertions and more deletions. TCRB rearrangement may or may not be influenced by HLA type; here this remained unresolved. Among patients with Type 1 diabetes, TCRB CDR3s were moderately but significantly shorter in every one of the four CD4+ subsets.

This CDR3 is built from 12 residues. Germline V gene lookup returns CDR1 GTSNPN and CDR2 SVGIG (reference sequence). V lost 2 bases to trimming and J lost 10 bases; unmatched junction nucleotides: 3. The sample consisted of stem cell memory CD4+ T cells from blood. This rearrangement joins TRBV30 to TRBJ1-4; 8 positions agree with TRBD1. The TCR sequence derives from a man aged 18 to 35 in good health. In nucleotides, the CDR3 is TGTGCCTGGAGTACACAGGGGGGAAAACTGTTTTTT. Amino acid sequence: CAWSTQGGKLFF.